This T cell receptor (beta chain) is from a study of blood T cell repertoires in COVID-19. Study in general: Acute and convalescent COVID-19 specimens originated in the United States, Italy and Spain. Sources were T cells, B-cell-depleted T cells, or PBMCs; the material itself was cDNA or gDNA.

Germline V CDR1 and CDR2: MNHEY, SVGAGI. The CDR3 length is 13 residues. The V segment lost 6 bases and the J segment 5 bases; nucleotides outside the gene matches: 5. Methods used by the authors: Estimation of nucleated cell counts was performed using reference gene primer amplification. The method was immunoSEQ multiplex PCR; TCRdb's version includes in-frame clones alone and lacks a portion of them. The V and J calls and clone size were taken over from that table, and D and trimming were inferred from the DNA. The sample lists about 23,000 clones; 80% to 90% were seen once. The sequencing input was peripheral blood. The chain links TRBV6-5 to TRBJ1-1; 8 bases align to TRBD1. The clonotype originates from a man in his sixties or seventies in a cohort sampled during active COVID-19. The chain's CDR3 is CASRLTGATEAFF. For the CDR3, the DNA is TGTGCCAGCAGACTGACAGGGGCGACTGAAGCTTTCTTT.